These 31 T cell receptor beta chains share one sample of origin, sequenced in a study of shared clonotypes between healthy human individuals. The protocol was immunoSEQ multiplex PCR, while the TCRdb copy is restricted to in-frame clones and leaves out a portion. This sample carries fewer than 3 million clones, 85% to 95% of them seen once, and the ten largest clones take 0.37%. What was sequenced was naive CD4+ T cells from PBMCs. As for subset: CD45RA+ positively selected. The receptors derive from a man aged 18 to 30 in good health. Some clones in this sample may be carry-over from other donors' samples.

The chain links TRBV7-9 to TRBJ1-3, with a possible D match to TRBD1 (6 bases). CDR1 and CDR2 (germline): SEHNR, FQNEAQ (reference sequence). The length of the CDR3 is 16 residues. V lost 5 bases, J lost 0 bases, and 14 bases lay in between. The CDR3 bases are TGTGCCAGCAGCACCTTGACAGGTCACTCTGGAAACACCATATATTTT. This gives the protein CASSTLTGHSGNTIYF.

About this clone: Other DNA variants within this sample encode the same CDR3. The rearrangement uses TRBV27 and TRBJ2-3; no firm D call. Trimming left V 5 bases short and J 2 bases short, with 5 bases between. Germline V gene data show CDR1 as MNHEY and CDR2 as SMNVEV (reference sequence). This CDR3 has 12 residues. The CDR3 nucleotides read TGTGCCAGCAGTCCCCACACAGATACGCAGTATTTT. This encodes CASSPHTDTQYF.

CDR3 in amino acids: CASSLPPFRSTTEAFF. DNA of the CDR3: TGTGCCAGCAGCTTGCCTCCCTTTCGTTCGACCACTGAAGCTTTCTTT. The J gene is TRBJ1-1, the V gene TRBV5-8, with no clear D. This CDR3 contains 16 residues. Per the germline V gene, CDR1 is SGHTS and CDR2 is YDEGEE. V was cut by 1 base and J by 4 bases, with 17 bases left in between.

The chain is built from TRBV7-9 and TRBJ2-7; D is ambiguous. Germline values: CDR1 SEHNR, CDR2 FQNEAQ (reference sequence). This CDR3 spans 12 amino acids. The ends were cut back, 0 bases at V and 10 bases at J, with 10 bases in the middle. The CDR3 loop is CASSLAEVPQYF. The CDR3 DNA reads as TGTGCCAGCAGCTTAGCGGAAGTTCCTCAGTACTTC.

V gene TRBV28 combines with J gene TRBJ2-7; D gene unclear. The V end was cut by 3 bases, the J end by 0 bases, with 15 bases between. In germline, CDR1 is MDHEN, CDR2 SYDVKM. CDR3 length equals 16 residues. Written as DNA, the CDR3 is TGTGCCAGCAGTTTGACTCGCTCCCTAAGCTCCTACGAGCAGTACTTC. As protein: CASSLTRSLSSYEQYF.

The V and J genes are TRBV9 and TRBJ1-1; the D is unclear. There are 13 residues in the CDR3. Germline CDR1 SGDLS, CDR2 YYNGEE. With 0 bases removed from V and 5 bases from J, the gap between germline ends came to 8 bases. CDR3 nucleotides: TGTGCCAGCAGCGTAGTAGAAAGGACTGAAGCTTTCTTT. Protein sequence: CASSVVERTEAFF.

The chain employs TRBV28 and TRBJ1-1; D unresolved. This CDR3 has 10 amino acids. The germline V gene has CDR1 MDHEN and CDR2 SYDVKM. CDR3 sequence: CCTGNTEAFF. In DNA, the CDR3 is TGTTGTACGGGAAACACTGAAGCTTTCTTT. Full variable domain (missing parts from reference TRBV28 and TRBJ1-1): DVKVTQSSRYLVKRTGEKVFLECVQDMDHENMFWYRQDPGLGLRLIYFSYDVKMKEKGDIPEGYSVSREKKERFSLILESASTNQTSMYLCCTGNTEAFFGQGTRLTVV.

Notes on this clone: Other DNA sequences in this sample translate to the same CDR3. The chain is built from TRBV15 and TRBJ2-7; D tentatively reads TRBD1 or TRBD2 (5 bases each). The CDR3 extends over 15 amino acids. V was clipped by 0 bases and J by 0 bases, with 9 bases between them. Germline V gene lookup returns CDR1 LNHNV and CDR2 YYDKDF (reference sequence). The DNA for the CDR3 is TGTGCCACCAGCAGAGATCCAGGGAGCTCCTACGAGCAGTACTTC. Its protein product is CATSRDPGSSYEQYF.

A single count supports this clone. V usage is TRBV7-9 and J usage is TRBJ2-2; D possibly corresponds to TRBD1 (6 bases). Trimming stripped 5 bases from V and 6 bases from J, with 19 bases between. Germline V gene data show CDR1 as SEHNR and CDR2 as FQNEAQ (reference sequence). The length of the CDR3 is 16 residues. This CDR3 is CASSMPGHRSAGELFF. The CDR3 coding sequence is TGTGCCAGCAGCATGCCGGGACACAGGAGCGCCGGGGAGCTGTTTTTT.

CDR3 DNA: TGTGCCAGCACCCGCCTAGACAGGACTTATGGCTACACCTTC. It yields the protein CASTRLDRTYGYTF. The rearrangement joins TRBV28 to TRBJ1-2; possible D gene TRBD1, 6 bases. V was cut by 7 bases and J by 5 bases, with 17 bases left in between. Germline assignment: CDR1 MDHEN and CDR2 SYDVKM. The CDR3 is 14 amino acids.

The rearrangement joins TRBV9 to TRBJ2-7; the D is unclear. CDR1 and CDR2 from the germline V gene are SGDLS and YYNGEE. This CDR3 region has 14 residues. Trimming shortened V by 5 bases and J by 5 bases, and 17 bases separated the two germline ends. This CDR3 is CASSATTRINEQYF. For the CDR3, the DNA is TGTGCCAGCAGTGCTACTACCCGCATCAACGAGCAGTACTTC.

V is TRBV5-4 and J is TRBJ2-7; 10 nucleotides align to TRBD2. Germline CDR1 SGHNT, CDR2 YYREEE (reference sequence). This CDR3 contains 17 residues. V gave up 4 bases and J gave up 5 bases; unmatched junction bases: 15. CDR3 in amino acids: CASSPGGSGRWGHEQYF. The CDR3 bases are TGTGCCAGCAGCCCGGGTGGTAGCGGGAGGTGGGGACACGAGCAGTACTTC. The full variable domain, rest sourced from reference TRBV5-4 and TRBJ2-7, is ETGVTQSPTHLIKTRGQQVTLRCSSQSGHNTVSWYQQALGQGPQFIFQYYREEENGRGNFPPRFSGLQFPNYSSELNVNALELDDSALYLCASSPGGSGRWGHEQYFGPGTRLTVT.

This clone was detected a few times. The chain is built from TRBV7-9 and TRBJ1-1; D remains unclear. Trimming removed 5 bases from V and 4 bases from J, with 8 bases in between. This CDR3 is built from 12 residues. Germline values: CDR1 SEHNR, CDR2 FQNEAQ (reference sequence). This CDR3 is CASSERTTEAFF. As DNA, the CDR3 is TGTGCCAGCAGCGAAAGGACCACTGAAGCTTTCTTT.

This clone was detected a few times. Other DNA sequences in the sample encode the same CDR3. V and J are TRBV29-1 and TRBJ1-1; D gene uncertain. Trimming cost V 3 bases and J 0 bases, with 8 bases left between them. Per the germline V gene, CDR1 is SQVTM and CDR2 is ANQGSEA. This CDR3 is built from 13 residues. DNA for the CDR3: TGCAGCGTTGAGACCGGCGTGAACACTGAAGCTTTCTTT. Translated: CSVETGVNTEAFF. Full variable domain (rest looked up from reference TRBV29-1 and TRBJ1-1): SAVISQKPSRDICQRGTSLTIQCQVDSQVTMMFWYRQQPGQSLTLIATANQGSEATYESGFVIDKFPISRPNLTFSTLTVSNMSPEDSSIYLCSVETGVNTEAFFGQGTRLTVV.

V is TRBV15 and J is TRBJ2-4; D might be TRBD2 (5 bases). Trimming shortened V by 3 bases and J by 8 bases, and 8 bases separated the two germline ends. CDR1 and CDR2 (germline): LNHNV, YYDKDF (reference sequence). The CDR3 is made up of 12 amino acids. The CDR3 loop is CATSRVEDIQYF. In DNA form, the CDR3 reads TGTGCCACCAGCAGGGTGGAGGACATTCAGTACTTC.

This sequence joins TRBV7-9 and TRBJ2-1; 7 nucleotides line up with TRBD2. V was pared by 5 bases and J by 10 bases, with 8 bases of the junction left unmatched. Germline V CDR1 and CDR2: SEHNR, FQNEAQ (reference sequence). The CDR3 has 13 amino acids. CDR3 DNA sequence: TGTGCCAGCAGCACCTGGGGGGGAAACGAGCAGTTCTTC. This translates into CASSTWGGNEQFF.

The V call is TRBV5-1, the J call TRBJ2-3; 7 nucleotides match TRBD1. The V segment lost 4 bases and the J segment 6 bases; nucleotides outside the gene matches: 23. The length of the CDR3 is 19 residues. Per germline, CDR1 SGHRS and CDR2 YFSETQ. CDR3 DNA sequence: TGCGCCAGCAGCAGAAGACAGGGTCGATCTTTGACGCCCGGGGATACGCAGTATTTT. Protein sequence: CASSRRQGRSLTPGDTQYF. Full variable domain (remainder filled in from reference TRBV5-1 and TRBJ2-3): KAGVTQTPRYLIKTRGQQVTLSCSPISGHRSVSWYQQTPGQGLQFLFEYFSETQRNKGNFPGRFSGRQFSNSRSEMNVSTLELGDSALYLCASSRRQGRSLTPGDTQYFGPGTRLTVL.

There are a few counts of this clone. The V and J genes are TRBV27 and TRBJ1-5; TRBD1 aligns across 8 bases. The CDR3 length is 15 residues. The germline V gene has CDR1 MNHEY and CDR2 SMNVEV (reference sequence). The junction had 11 bases not matched to a gene; V was cut back by 6 bases and J by 7 bases. CDR3 region: CASSPGQALRQPQHF. CDR3 coding DNA: TGTGCCAGCAGCCCGGGACAGGCGCTCAGGCAGCCCCAGCATTTT.

Notes on this clone: The identical CDR3 is also encoded by other nucleotide sequences in the sample. J is TRBJ1-4 and V is TRBV28; 9 bases are shared with TRBD1. Germline V lookup: CDR1 MDHEN, CDR2 SYDVKM. The CDR3 loop spans 15 amino acids. V lost 4 bases, J lost 4 bases, and 4 bases stayed unmatched. The CDR3 sequence: CASSSPGQGNEKLFF. The CDR3 DNA reads TGTGCCAGCAGTTCCCCGGGACAGGGTAATGAAAAACTGTTTTTT.

The chain links TRBV7-9 to TRBJ2-1; D not certain. The CDR3 consists of 16 residues. The V gene's germline CDR1 is SEHNR and CDR2 FQNEAQ (reference sequence). The V and J ends lost 5 bases and 0 bases respectively, with 14 bases between them. The CDR3 protein is CASSPLGLHSYNEQFF. The CDR3 DNA sequence: TGTGCCAGCAGCCCCCTCGGGCTCCACTCCTACAATGAGCAGTTCTTC.

In regard to this clone: This could be a read error, since a much larger clone is one nucleotide away. In the same sample, other DNA sequences code for this CDR3. The chain uses TRBV7-3 and TRBJ2-5; D gene uncertain. Germline V gives CDR1 SGHTA, CDR2 FQGTGA. With 2 bases removed from V and 2 bases from J, the gap between germline ends came to 6 bases. The CDR3 length is 13 residues. CDR3 region: CASSLARQETQYF. In DNA form, the CDR3 reads TGTGCCAGCAGCTTAGCCAGACAAGAGACCCAGTACTTC.

In this sample, this clone turned up once. The rearrangement joins TRBV9 to TRBJ2-3; D uncertain. With 4 bases removed from V and 3 bases from J, the gap between germline ends came to 9 bases. This CDR3 spans 13 amino acids. Germline loops: CDR1 SGDLS, CDR2 YYNGEE. The CDR3 nucleotides read TGTGCCAGCAGCCTCCTGGTGACAGATACGCAGTATTTT. Its translation: CASSLLVTDTQYF.

The genes are TRBV2 and TRBJ2-7; no definite D call. The germline CDR1 and CDR2 sequences are SNHLY and FYNNEI. The V end lost 4 bases, the J end lost 3 bases, and 10 bases lay between the germline ends. The CDR3 covers 13 residues. CDR3 nucleotides: TGTGCCAGCAGTGTGAACAGAGTCTACGAGCAGTACTTC. Translated, it gives CASSVNRVYEQYF.

The V call is TRBV29-1, the J call TRBJ1-5; 9 bases are a match to TRBD1. The J segment lost 5 bases and the V segment lost 1 base, leaving 6 bases of the junction unmatched. This CDR3 is 15 amino acids long. Germline-derived CDR1 and CDR2 are SQVTM and ANQGSEA. Here the CDR3 reads CSVEVGTGRDQPQHF. CDR3 in DNA: TGCAGCGTTGAAGTGGGGACAGGGAGGGATCAGCCCCAGCATTTT.

The J gene is TRBJ1-4, the V gene TRBV30; 7 bases fit TRBD1. V lost 2 bases, J lost 5 bases, and 11 bases stayed unmatched. Germline loops: CDR1 GTSNPN, CDR2 SVGIG (reference sequence). The CDR3 length is 16 residues. CDR3 amino acids: CAWSSSRQGLNEKLFF. The CDR3 nucleotides are TGTGCCTGGAGTTCCTCCCGACAGGGCCTAAATGAAAAACTGTTTTTT. Full variable domain (outside the CDR3, taken from reference TRBV30 and TRBJ1-4): SQTIHQWPATLVQPVGSPLSLECTVEGTSNPNLYWYRQAAGRGLQLLFYSVGIGQISSEVPQNLSASRPQDRQFILSSKKLLLSDSGFYLCAWSSSRQGLNEKLFFGSGTQLSVL.

The gene calls are TRBV28 and TRBJ2-7; 9 bases match TRBD2. The CDR3 has 14 amino acids. Germline loops: CDR1 MDHEN, CDR2 SYDVKM. The ends lost 7 bases at V and 2 bases at J; junction bases unmatched: 6. The CDR3 loop is CASNESGGTYEQYF. The CDR3 region has the DNA TGTGCCAGCAACGAGAGCGGGGGGACCTACGAGCAGTACTTC.

The chain has TRBV6-4 and TRBJ2-2; a possible D gene is TRBD1 (6 bases). V lost 6 bases and J 2 bases, leaving 10 bases between the germline ends. CDR1 is MRHNA and CDR2 is SNTAGT in the germline V gene. The CDR3 contains 14 residues. The CDR3 DNA is TGTGCCAGCAGACTACAGGGAAACACCGGGGAGCTGTTTTTT. The encoded protein is CASRLQGNTGELFF.

The chain recombines TRBV5-5 with TRBJ1-5; 7 bases line up with TRBD1. The CDR3 is made up of 15 amino acids. The V and J ends lost 7 bases and 7 bases, in that order; junction bases with no gene match: 14. Germline V CDR1 and CDR2: SGHKS, YYEKEE (reference sequence). DNA for the CDR3: TGTGCCAGCCAGGCCGGGACAGAAAGTTCCCAGCCCCAGCATTTT. Protein: CASQAGTESSQPQHF.

This rearrangement joins TRBV7-9 to TRBJ2-5; D remains unclear. The V end lost 5 bases, the J end lost 1 base, and 5 bases lay between the germline ends. The CDR3 length is 12 residues. Germline loops: CDR1 SEHNR, CDR2 FQNEAQ (reference sequence). The CDR3 here is CASSTFQETQYF. CDR3 nucleotide sequence: TGTGCCAGCAGCACCTTCCAAGAGACCCAGTACTTC.

On this clone: Other nucleotide sequences in the sample specify the same CDR3. DNA for the CDR3: TGTGCCAGCAGCTTAAGACAGACCTACGAGCAGTACTTC. This encodes CASSLRQTYEQYF. The J gene is TRBJ2-7, the V gene TRBV11-2; D perhaps matches TRBD1 (5 bases). The CDR3 totals 13 residues. V shed 2 bases and J shed 2 bases, with 7 bases lying between them. Germline-derived CDR1 and CDR2 are SGHAT and FQNNGV.

V gene TRBV6-1 combines with J gene TRBJ2-5; 10 positions agree with TRBD1. The CDR3 length is 16 residues. Germline CDR1 MNHNS, CDR2 SASEGT. J was trimmed by 5 bases and V by 4 bases; bases with no gene match: 10. CDR3 nucleotides: TGTGCCAGCAGTGGGACAGGGGGACTTCCCCGGGAGACCCAGTACTTC. Amino acid sequence: CASSGTGGLPRETQYF.